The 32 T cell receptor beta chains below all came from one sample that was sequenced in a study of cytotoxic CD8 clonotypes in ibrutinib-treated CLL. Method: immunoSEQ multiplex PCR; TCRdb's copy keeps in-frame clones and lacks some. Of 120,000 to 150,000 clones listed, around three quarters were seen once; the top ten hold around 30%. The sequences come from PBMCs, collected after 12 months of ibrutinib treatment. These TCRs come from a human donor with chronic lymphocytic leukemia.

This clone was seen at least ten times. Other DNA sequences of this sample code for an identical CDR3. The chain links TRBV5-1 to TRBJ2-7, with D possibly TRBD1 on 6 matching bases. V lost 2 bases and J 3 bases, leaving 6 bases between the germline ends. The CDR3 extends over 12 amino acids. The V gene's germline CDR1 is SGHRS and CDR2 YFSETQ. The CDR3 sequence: CASSLQGYEQYF. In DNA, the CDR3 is TGCGCCAGCAGCTTACAGGGCTACGAGCAGTACTTC.

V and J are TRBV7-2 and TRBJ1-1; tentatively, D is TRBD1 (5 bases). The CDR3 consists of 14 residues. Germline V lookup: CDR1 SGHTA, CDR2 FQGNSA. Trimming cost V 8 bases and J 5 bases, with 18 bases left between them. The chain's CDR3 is CASQLMAGRTEAFF. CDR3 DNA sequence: TGTGCCAGCCAGCTTATGGCAGGGAGAACTGAAGCTTTCTTT.

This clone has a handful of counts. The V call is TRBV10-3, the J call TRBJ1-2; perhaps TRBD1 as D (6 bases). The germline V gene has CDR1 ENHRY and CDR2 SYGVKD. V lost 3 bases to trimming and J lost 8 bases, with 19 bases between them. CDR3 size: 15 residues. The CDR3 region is CAISELQDQGFGYTF. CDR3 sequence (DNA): TGTGCCATCAGTGAATTGCAGGATCAGGGGTTCGGCTACACCTTC.

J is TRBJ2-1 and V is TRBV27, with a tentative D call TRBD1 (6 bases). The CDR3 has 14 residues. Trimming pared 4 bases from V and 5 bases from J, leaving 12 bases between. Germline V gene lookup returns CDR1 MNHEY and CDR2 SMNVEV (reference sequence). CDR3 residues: CASSSRTANNEQFF. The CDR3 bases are TGTGCCAGCAGTTCCAGGACAGCTAACAATGAGCAGTTCTTC.

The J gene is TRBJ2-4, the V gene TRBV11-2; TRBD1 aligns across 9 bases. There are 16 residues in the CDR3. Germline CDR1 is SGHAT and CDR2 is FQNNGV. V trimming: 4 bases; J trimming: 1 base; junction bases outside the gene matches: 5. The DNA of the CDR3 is TGTGCCAGCAGCTCCGGGACAGGGAGTGCCAAAAACATTCAGTACTTC. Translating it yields CASSSGTGSAKNIQYF. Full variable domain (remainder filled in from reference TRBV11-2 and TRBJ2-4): EAGVAQSPRYKIIEKRQSVAFWCNPISGHATLYWYQQILGQGPKLLIQFQNNGVVDDSQLPKDRFSAERLKGVDSTLKIQPAKLEDSAVYLCASSSGTGSAKNIQYFGAGTRLSVL.

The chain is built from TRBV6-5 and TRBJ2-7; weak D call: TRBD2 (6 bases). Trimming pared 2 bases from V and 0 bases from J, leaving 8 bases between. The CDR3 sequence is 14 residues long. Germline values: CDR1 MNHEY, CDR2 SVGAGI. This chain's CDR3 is CASSYIGGSYEQYF. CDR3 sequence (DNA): TGTGCCAGCAGTTACATCGGGGGCTCCTACGAGCAGTACTTC.

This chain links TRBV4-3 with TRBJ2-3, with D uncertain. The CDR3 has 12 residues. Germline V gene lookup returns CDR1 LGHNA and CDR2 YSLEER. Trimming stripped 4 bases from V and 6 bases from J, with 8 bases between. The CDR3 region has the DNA TGCGCCAGCAGCCTAAATATGGATACGCAGTATTTT. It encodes CASSLNMDTQYF.

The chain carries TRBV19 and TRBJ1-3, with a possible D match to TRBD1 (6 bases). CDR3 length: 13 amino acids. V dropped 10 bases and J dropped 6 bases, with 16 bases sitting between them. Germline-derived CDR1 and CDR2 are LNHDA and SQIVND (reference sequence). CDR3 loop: CATGADRTNTIYF. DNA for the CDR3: TGTGCCACTGGAGCCGACAGGACAAACACCATATATTTT. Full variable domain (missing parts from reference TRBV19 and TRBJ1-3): DGGITQSPKYLFRKEGQNVTLSCEQNLNHDAMYWYRQDPGQGLRLIYYSQIVNDFQKGDIAEGYSVSREKKESFPLTVTSAQKNPTAFYLCATGADRTNTIYFGEGSWLTVV.

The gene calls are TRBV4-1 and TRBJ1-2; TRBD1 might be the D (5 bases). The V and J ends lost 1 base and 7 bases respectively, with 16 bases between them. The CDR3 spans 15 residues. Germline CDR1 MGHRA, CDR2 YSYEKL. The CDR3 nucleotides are TGCGCCAGCAGCCAAGGGGTAGCCGGGGCTGTTGGCTACACCTTC. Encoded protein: CASSQGVAGAVGYTF.

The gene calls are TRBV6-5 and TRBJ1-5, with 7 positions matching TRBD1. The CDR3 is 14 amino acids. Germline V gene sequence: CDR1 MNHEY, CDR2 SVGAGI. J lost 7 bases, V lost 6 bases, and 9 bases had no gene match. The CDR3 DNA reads TGTGCCAGCAGCCGGACAGGAGCTGGGCAGCCCCAGCATTTT. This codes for CASSRTGAGQPQHF.

The DNA of the CDR3 is TGTGCCAGCAGCGTTGAGGCGAGCTATGGCTACACCTTC. This gives the protein CASSVEASYGYTF. The chain combines TRBV9 with TRBJ1-2; no reliable D call. CDR3 length: 13 residues. Germline V gene sequence: CDR1 SGDLS, CDR2 YYNGEE. Trimming cost V 2 bases and J 4 bases, with 9 bases left between them. Full variable domain (outside the CDR3, taken from reference TRBV9 and TRBJ1-2): DSGVTQTPKHLITATGQRVTLRCSPRSGDLSVYWYQQSLDQGLQFLIQYYNGEERAKGNILERFSAQQFPDLHSELNLSSLELGDSALYFCASSVEASYGYTFGSGTRLTVV.

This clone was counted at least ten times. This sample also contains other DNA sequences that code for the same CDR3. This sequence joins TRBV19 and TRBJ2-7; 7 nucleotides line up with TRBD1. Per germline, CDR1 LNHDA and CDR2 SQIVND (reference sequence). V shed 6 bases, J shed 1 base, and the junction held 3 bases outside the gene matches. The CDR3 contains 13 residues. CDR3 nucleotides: TGTGCCAGTAGCATGACAGGGTCCTACGAGCAGTACTTC. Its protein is CASSMTGSYEQYF.

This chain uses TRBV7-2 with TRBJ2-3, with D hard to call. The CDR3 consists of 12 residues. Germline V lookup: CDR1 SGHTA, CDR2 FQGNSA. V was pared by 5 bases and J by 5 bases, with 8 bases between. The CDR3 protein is CASSIVRDTQYF. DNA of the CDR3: TGTGCCAGCAGCATCGTGAGAGATACGCAGTATTTT.

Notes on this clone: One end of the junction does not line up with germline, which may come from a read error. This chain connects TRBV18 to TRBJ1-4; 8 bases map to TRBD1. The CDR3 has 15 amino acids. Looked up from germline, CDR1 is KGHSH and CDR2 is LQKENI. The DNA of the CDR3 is TGTGCCAGCTCAGCACCCGACAGGGGAGGTGAAAAACTGTTTTTT. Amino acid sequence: CASSAPDRGGEKLFF.

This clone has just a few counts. The CDR3 nucleotides read TGTGCCAGCAGTTTAAGCGGGAGGGGCGAGACCCAGTACTTC. Encoded protein: CASSLSGRGETQYF. The V call is TRBV28, the J call TRBJ2-5; TRBD2 matches at 10 bases. V was pared by 2 bases and J by 5 bases, with 2 bases of the junction left unmatched. Germline V gives CDR1 MDHEN, CDR2 SYDVKM. This CDR3 spans 14 amino acids.

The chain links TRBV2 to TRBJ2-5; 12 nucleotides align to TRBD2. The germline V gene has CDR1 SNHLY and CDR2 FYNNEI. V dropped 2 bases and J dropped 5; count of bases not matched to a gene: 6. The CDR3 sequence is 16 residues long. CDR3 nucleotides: TGTGCCAGCAGTGAATGGCTAGCGGGGGGGCCTGAGACCCAGTACTTC. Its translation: CASSEWLAGGPETQYF.

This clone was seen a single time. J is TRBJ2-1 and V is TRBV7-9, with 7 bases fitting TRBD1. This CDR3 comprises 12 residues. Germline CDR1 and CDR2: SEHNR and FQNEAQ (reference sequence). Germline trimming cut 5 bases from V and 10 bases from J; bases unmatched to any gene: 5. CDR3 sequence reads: CASSPTGREQFF. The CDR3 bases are TGTGCCAGCAGCCCGACAGGGCGAGAGCAGTTCTTC.

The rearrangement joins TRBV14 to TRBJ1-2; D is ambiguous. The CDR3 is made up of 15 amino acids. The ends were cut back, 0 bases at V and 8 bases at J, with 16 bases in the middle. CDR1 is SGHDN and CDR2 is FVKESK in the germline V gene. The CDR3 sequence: CASSQDVDASWGYTF. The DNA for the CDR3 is TGTGCCAGCAGCCAAGATGTTGATGCCTCGTGGGGCTACACCTTC.

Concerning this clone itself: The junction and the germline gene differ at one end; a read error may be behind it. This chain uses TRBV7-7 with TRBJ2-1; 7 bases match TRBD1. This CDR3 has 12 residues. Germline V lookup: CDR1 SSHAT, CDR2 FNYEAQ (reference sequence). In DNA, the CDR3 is TGTGCTAGCAGCGCAGGGGGTACTGAGCAGTTCTTC. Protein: CASSAGGTEQFF. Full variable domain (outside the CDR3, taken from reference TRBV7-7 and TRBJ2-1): GAGVSQSPRYKVTKRGQDVTLRCDPISSHATLYWYQQALGQGPEFLTYFNYEAQPDKSGLPSDRFSAERPEGSISTLTIQRTEQRDSAMYRCASSAGGTEQFFGPGTRLTVL.

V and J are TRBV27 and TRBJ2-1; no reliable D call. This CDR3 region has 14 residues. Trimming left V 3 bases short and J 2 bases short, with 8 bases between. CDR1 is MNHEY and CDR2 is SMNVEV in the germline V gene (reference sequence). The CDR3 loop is CASSFLKPYNEQFF. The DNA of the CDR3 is TGTGCCAGCAGTTTTCTTAAACCCTACAATGAGCAGTTCTTC.

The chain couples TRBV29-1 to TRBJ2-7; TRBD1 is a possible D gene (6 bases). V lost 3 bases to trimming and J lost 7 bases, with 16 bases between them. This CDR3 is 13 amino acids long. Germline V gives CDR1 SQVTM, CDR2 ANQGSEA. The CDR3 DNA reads TGCAGCGTTGAGGGACACACCCTGAGGGAGCAGTACTTC. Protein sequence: CSVEGHTLREQYF.

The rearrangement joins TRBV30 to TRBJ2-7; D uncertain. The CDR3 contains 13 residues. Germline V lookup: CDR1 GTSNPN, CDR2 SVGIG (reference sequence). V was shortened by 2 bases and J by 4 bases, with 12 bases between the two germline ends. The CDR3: CAWSLGLWYEQYF. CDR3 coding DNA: TGTGCCTGGAGTCTGGGTTTGTGGTACGAGCAGTACTTC.

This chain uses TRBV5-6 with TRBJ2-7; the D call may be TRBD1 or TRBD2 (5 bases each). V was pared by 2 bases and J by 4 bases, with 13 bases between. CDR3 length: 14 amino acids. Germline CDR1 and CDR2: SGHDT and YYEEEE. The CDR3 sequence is CASSLSGTGYEQYF. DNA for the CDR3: TGTGCCAGCAGCTTATCAGGGACGGGGTACGAGCAGTACTTC.

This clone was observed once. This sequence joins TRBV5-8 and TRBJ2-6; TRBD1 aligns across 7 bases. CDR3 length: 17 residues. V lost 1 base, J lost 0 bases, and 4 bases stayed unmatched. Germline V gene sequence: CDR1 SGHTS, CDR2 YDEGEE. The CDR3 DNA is TGTGCCAGCAGCTTGTACGGGACAGTCTCTGGGGCCAACGTCCTGACTTTC. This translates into CASSLYGTVSGANVLTF.

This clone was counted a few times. CDR3 nucleotides: TGTGCCAGCAGCTTAACAGAAAAACTGTTTTTT. It specifies CASSLTEKLFF. J is TRBJ1-4 and V is TRBV7-9; D is ambiguous. CDR3 length equals 11 residues. The germline CDR1 and CDR2 sequences are SEHNR and FQNEAQ (reference sequence). Trimming took off 2 bases at V and 8 bases at J, with 3 bases between the two ends.

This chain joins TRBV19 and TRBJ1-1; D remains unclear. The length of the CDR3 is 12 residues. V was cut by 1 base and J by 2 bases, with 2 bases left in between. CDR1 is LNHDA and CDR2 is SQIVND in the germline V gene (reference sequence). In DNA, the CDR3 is TGTGCCAGTAGTATAGGAAACACTGAAGCTTTCTTT. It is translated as CASSIGNTEAFF.

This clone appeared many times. The CDR3 loop is CASSQTGGANYGYTF. CDR3 in DNA: TGTGCCAGCAGCCAGACAGGGGGGGCTAACTATGGCTACACCTTC. V gene TRBV7-9 combines with J gene TRBJ1-2; 9 nucleotides match TRBD1. CDR1 is SEHNR and CDR2 is FQNEAQ in the germline V gene (reference sequence). This CDR3 has 15 amino acids. V was clipped by 5 bases and J by 0 bases; unmatched bases: 4.

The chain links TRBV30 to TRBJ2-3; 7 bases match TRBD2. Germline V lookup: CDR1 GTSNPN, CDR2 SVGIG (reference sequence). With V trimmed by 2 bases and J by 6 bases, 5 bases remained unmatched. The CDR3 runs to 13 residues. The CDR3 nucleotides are TGTGCCTGGAGTCTTAGCGGGTTCGATACGCAGTATTTT. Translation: CAWSLSGFDTQYF.

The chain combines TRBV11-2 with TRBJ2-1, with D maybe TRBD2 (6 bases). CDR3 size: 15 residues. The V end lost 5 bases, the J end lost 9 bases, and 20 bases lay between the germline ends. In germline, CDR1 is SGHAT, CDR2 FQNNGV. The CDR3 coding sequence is TGTGCCAGCAGCGCCCGGGACTCCAGTCGGAGTGAGCAGTTCTTC. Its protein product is CASSARDSSRSEQFF.

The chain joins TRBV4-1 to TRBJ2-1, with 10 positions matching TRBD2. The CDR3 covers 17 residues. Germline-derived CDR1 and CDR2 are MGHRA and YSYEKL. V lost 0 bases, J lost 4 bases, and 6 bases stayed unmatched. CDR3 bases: TGCGCCAGCAGCCAAGAGGGGGGGGGACTAGCGTACAATGAGCAGTTCTTC. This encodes CASSQEGGGLAYNEQFF.

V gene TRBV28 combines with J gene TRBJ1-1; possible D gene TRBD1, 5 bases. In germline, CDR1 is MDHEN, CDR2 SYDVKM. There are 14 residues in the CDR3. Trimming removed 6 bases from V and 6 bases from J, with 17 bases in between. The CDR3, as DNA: TGTGCCAGCAGCTCTTTCCAGGGAAGTGCTGAAGCTTTCTTT. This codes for CASSSFQGSAEAFF. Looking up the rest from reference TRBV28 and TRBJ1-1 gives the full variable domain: DVKVTQSSRYLVKRTGEKVFLECVQDMDHENMFWYRQDPGLGLRLIYFSYDVKMKEKGDIPEGYSVSREKKERFSLILESASTNQTSMYLCASSSFQGSAEAFFGQGTRLTVV.

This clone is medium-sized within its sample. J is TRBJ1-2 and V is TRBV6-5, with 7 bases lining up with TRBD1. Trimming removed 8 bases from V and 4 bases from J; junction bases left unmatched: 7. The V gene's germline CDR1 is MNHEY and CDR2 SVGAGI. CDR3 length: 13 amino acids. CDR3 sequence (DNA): TGTGCCAGCGCAGGGGGGCGAGGCTATGGCTACACCTTC. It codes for CASAGGRGYGYTF.